These 23 T cell receptor beta chains were all obtained from the same sample, sequenced in a study of T cells in Graves' hyperthyroidism and ophthalmopathy. There were TCR beta CDR3 regions amplified from RNA transcripts. The TCR CDR3 was amplified in a first-round RT-PCR using the HTBI primer set. TCRdb re-analysed the multiplex PCR reads in MiXCR, keeping a single row per CDR3 protein. The sample has roughly 420,000 distinct CDR3 sequences, 15% to 18% seen once; the top ten hold roughly 8%. Sequenced material: blood. The receptors come from a young woman with Graves' hyperthyroidism.

This clonotype was seen many times. This sequence joins TRBV5-5 and TRBJ2-1; no clear D gene. V gave up 5 bases and J gave up 2 bases, with 14 bases separating them. The CDR3 sequence is 15 residues long. Germline lookup yields CDR1 SGHKS and CDR2 YYEKEE (reference sequence). CDR3 loop: CASRHTPDAYNEQFF. In DNA form, the CDR3 reads TGTGCCAGCAGACATACCCCGGACGCCTACAATGAGCAGTTCTTC.

Many counts were recorded for this clonotype. The chain uses TRBV7-2 and TRBJ1-1, with 7 bases matching TRBD1. The CDR3 spans 15 residues. Germline V CDR1 and CDR2: SGHTA, FQGNSA. Trimming took 5 bases from V and 3 from J; bases not matched to a gene: 9. The CDR3 is CASSETGDSYTEAFF. CDR3 DNA sequence: TGTGCCAGCAGCGAGACTGGGGACAGCTACACTGAAGCTTTCTTT.

This clonotype came up many times. The chain recombines TRBV20-1 with TRBJ2-5, with D perhaps matching TRBD2 (5 bases). Germline V gene data show CDR1 as DFQATT and CDR2 as SNEGSKA (reference sequence). V was shortened by 5 bases and J by 2 bases, with 15 bases between the two germline ends. The CDR3 spans 14 residues. This CDR3 is CSAQREEGQETQYF. The DNA of the CDR3 is TGCAGTGCTCAGAGGGAAGAGGGTCAAGAGACCCAGTACTTC.

In its sample, this clonotype was seen many times. The V gene is TRBV6-2 or TRBV6-3, the J gene TRBJ2-2; weak D call: TRBD1 (6 bases). V lost 2 bases and J 6 bases, leaving 10 bases between the germline ends. In germline, CDR1 is MNHEY, CDR2 SVGEGT. The CDR3 runs to 14 residues. The CDR3 DNA is TGTGCCAGCAGTTACCTGCCAGGGGCCGGGGAGCTGTTTTTT. Translated, it gives CASSYLPGAGELFF.

The chain couples TRBV7-9 to TRBJ2-7; no firm D call. Germline V lookup: CDR1 SEHNR, CDR2 FQNEAQ (reference sequence). V lost 2 bases and J 3 bases, leaving 8 bases between the germline ends. The CDR3 sequence is 13 residues long. The CDR3 nucleotides read TGTGCCAGCAGCTTAACCCTCTACTACGAGCAGTACTTC. As protein: CASSLTLYYEQYF.

This clonotype was seen ten or more times. The chain has TRBV18 and TRBJ1-6; 7 bases agree with TRBD1. Germline CDR1 is KGHSH and CDR2 is LQKENI. Trimming removed 2 bases from V and 5 bases from J; junction bases left unmatched: 9. The CDR3 sequence is 17 residues long. CDR3 nucleotide sequence: TGTGCCAGCTCACCAGGCCCACAGGGGCACAATAATTCACCCCTCCACTTT. Translating gives CASSPGPQGHNNSPLHF.

In regard to this clonotype: Just one base apart from a much larger clone, this may be a read error. V is TRBV6-5 and J is TRBJ2-1; D might be TRBD2 (5 bases). The CDR3 spans 15 residues. Germline CDR1 is MNHEY and CDR2 is SVGAGI. CDR3 region: CTSSSGLLGGNEQFF. In nucleotides, the CDR3 is TGTACCAGCAGTTCCGGACTCCTCGGCGGCAATGAGCAGTTCTTC.

This clonotype was seen a few times. This chain uses TRBV20-1 with TRBJ1-5, with D possibly matching TRBD1 (6 bases). The CDR3 has 15 residues. The V gene's germline CDR1 is DFQATT and CDR2 SNEGSKA (reference sequence). Trimming pared 5 bases from V and 2 bases from J, leaving 16 bases between. The CDR3 here is CSAGAGAGGNQPQHF. CDR3 sequence (DNA): TGCAGTGCTGGAGCGGGGGCGGGAGGCAATCAGCCCCAGCATTTT.

In its sample, this clonotype was seen many times. The chain combines TRBV10-3 with TRBJ1-2; D not resolved. Germline V gives CDR1 ENHRY, CDR2 SYGVKD. The length of the CDR3 is 14 residues. Trimming pared 4 bases from V and 2 bases from J, leaving 11 bases between. The CDR3 protein is CAISGTEENYGYTF. The CDR3 DNA reads as TGTGCCATCAGTGGGACGGAAGAAAACTATGGCTACACCTTC.

The chain joins TRBV14 to TRBJ2-3; D is ambiguous. There are 13 residues in the CDR3. Germline V gene lookup returns CDR1 SGHDN and CDR2 FVKESK. V was pared by 0 bases and J by 11 bases, with 12 bases between. The CDR3 bases are TGTGCCAGCAGCCAAGAGACGAAAAAGGGGCAGTATTTT. Translated: CASSQETKKGQYF.

The sample holds one count of this clonotype. This chain uses TRBV11-2 with TRBJ2-5; D unclear. V was clipped by 8 bases and J by 0 bases, with 10 bases between them. This CDR3 is 13 amino acids long. Germline V gives CDR1 SGHAT, CDR2 FQNNGV. This CDR3 reads CASRQWDQETQYF. The DNA for the CDR3 is TGTGCCAGCCGCCAATGGGACCAAGAGACCCAGTACTTC.

This chain connects TRBV4-1 to TRBJ1-6, with a tentative D call TRBD1 (6 bases). This CDR3 region has 19 residues. Trimming shortened V by 0 bases and J by 1 base, and 16 bases separated the two germline ends. The germline gives CDR1 MGHRA, CDR2 YSYEKL. The CDR3 bases are TGCGCCAGCAGCCAAGAACCTGATCTGGGGGCTTCCTATAATTCACCCCTCCACTTT. This translates into CASSQEPDLGASYNSPLHF.

This clonotype was found many times. The chain recombines TRBV12-3 or TRBV12-4 with TRBJ1-1; perhaps TRBD1 as D (6 bases). The CDR3 is 13 residues long. Trimming removed 7 bases from V and 4 bases from J, with 13 bases in between. The CDR3 DNA reads as TGTGCCAGCACCCTGGGGGCCGGCACTGAAGCTTTCTTT. It specifies CASTLGAGTEAFF.

This clonotype was detected ten times or more. This chain uses TRBV6-6 with TRBJ2-1, with 15 bases identical to TRBD2. V shed 2 bases, J shed 7 bases, and the junction held 9 bases outside the gene matches. CDR1 and CDR2 (germline): MNHNY, SVGAGI (reference sequence). The CDR3 extends over 18 amino acids. The CDR3 sequence: CASSYRTGLAGGTNEQFF. The DNA for the CDR3 is TGTGCCAGCAGTTACCGGACGGGACTAGCGGGAGGTACAAATGAGCAGTTCTTC.

Ten or more counts support this clonotype. The gene calls are TRBV2 and TRBJ2-1; TRBD2 matches 9 bases. CDR1 SNHLY and CDR2 FYNNEI come from the germline V gene. V dropped 5 bases and J dropped 3; count of bases not matched to a gene: 14. This CDR3 spans 18 amino acids. The CDR3 DNA is TGTGCCAGCAGTAGACGCGGGGGGGCCTTATTAAACTACAATGAGCAGTTCTTC. Its protein product is CASSRRGGALLNYNEQFF.

V usage is TRBV10-3 and J usage is TRBJ2-2; D unresolved. Germline CDR1 is ENHRY and CDR2 is SYGVKD. V was cut by 3 bases and J by 8 bases, with 13 bases left in between. The CDR3 loop spans 14 amino acids. The CDR3 DNA is TGTGCCATCAGTGAACGTTTGCAGCTTGGGGAGCTGTTTTTT. Translating gives CAISERLQLGELFF.

Many counts were recorded for this clonotype. The chain has TRBV18 and TRBJ2-7; TRBD2 matches 13 bases. The CDR3 totals 15 residues. V lost 1 base and J lost 5; bases outside the gene matches: 2. Germline V CDR1 and CDR2: KGHSH, LQKENI. The CDR3 bases are TGTGCCAGCTCACCACGGACTAGCGGGAGCGACGAGCAGTACTTC. Protein product: CASSPRTSGSDEQYF.

At least ten counts were recorded for this clonotype. The chain combines TRBV30 with TRBJ2-5; TRBD1 matches 10 bases. Per the germline V gene, CDR1 is GTSNPN and CDR2 is SVGIG (reference sequence). CDR3 size: 16 residues. Trimming at V came to 1 base and at J to 5 bases, leaving 10 bases not matched to a gene. The CDR3 bases are TGTGCCTGGAGTGAAAAGAGACAGGGGGCGCGCGAGACCCAGTACTTC. Protein sequence: CAWSEKRQGARETQYF.

This clonotype was counted at least ten times. The J gene is TRBJ2-1, the V gene TRBV20-1; possible D gene TRBD1, 5 bases. There are 11 residues in the CDR3. Trimming pared 8 bases from V and 4 bases from J, leaving 9 bases between. Per germline, CDR1 DFQATT and CDR2 SNEGSKA (reference sequence). The CDR3 protein is CSLTGYNEQFF. In DNA, the CDR3 is TGCAGTCTTACAGGTTACAATGAGCAGTTCTTC.

The sample holds many counts of this clonotype. The V and J genes are TRBV20-1 and TRBJ1-3; the D gene is possibly TRBD1 (5 bases). This CDR3 comprises 14 residues. V was clipped by 3 bases and J by 7 bases, with 16 bases between them. Germline CDR1 reads DFQATT; CDR2 reads SNEGSKA (reference sequence). CDR3 protein: CSARGTAFGNTIYF. CDR3 coding DNA: TGCAGTGCTAGGGGGACCGCCTTCGGGAACACCATATATTTT.

CDR3 in amino acids: CASSLSRDSNTGELFF. The CDR3 region has the DNA TGTGCCAGCAGCTTAAGCAGGGACAGCAACACCGGGGAGCTGTTTTTT. The V call is TRBV7-3, the J call TRBJ2-2, with TRBD1 matching over 7 bases. Germline V lookup: CDR1 SGHTA, CDR2 FQGTGA. The CDR3 sequence is 16 residues long. The junction had 4 bases not matched to a gene; V was cut back by 1 base and J by 2 bases.

The V gene is TRBV6-1, the J gene TRBJ2-2; the match to TRBD2 covers 13 bases. V was pared by 7 bases and J by 4 bases, with 9 bases of the junction left unmatched. The CDR3 totals 17 residues. Per the germline V gene, CDR1 is MNHNS and CDR2 is SASEGT. This chain's CDR3 is CASTGLRLAGGTGELFF. The CDR3 DNA reads as TGTGCCAGCACCGGACTTCGACTAGCGGGGGGCACCGGGGAGCTGTTTTTT.

The sample holds many counts of this clonotype. V is TRBV11-3 and J is TRBJ2-2; D uncertain. CDR3 length equals 16 residues. V was clipped by 2 bases and J by 0 bases, with 10 bases between them. CDR1 and CDR2 from the germline V gene are SGHNT and YENEEA. CDR3 loop: CASSLRAAANTGELFF. The CDR3 nucleotides are TGTGCCAGCAGCTTACGGGCGGCGGCGAACACCGGGGAGCTGTTTTTT.